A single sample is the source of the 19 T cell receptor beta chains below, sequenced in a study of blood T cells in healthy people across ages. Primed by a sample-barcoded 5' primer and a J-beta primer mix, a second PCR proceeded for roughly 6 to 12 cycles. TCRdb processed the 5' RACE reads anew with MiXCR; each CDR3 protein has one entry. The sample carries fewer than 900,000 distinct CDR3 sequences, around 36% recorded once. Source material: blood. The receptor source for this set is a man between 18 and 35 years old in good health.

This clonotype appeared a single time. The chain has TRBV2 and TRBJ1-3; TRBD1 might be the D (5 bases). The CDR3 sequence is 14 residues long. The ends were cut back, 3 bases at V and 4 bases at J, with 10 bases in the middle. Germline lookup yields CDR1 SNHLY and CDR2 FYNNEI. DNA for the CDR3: TGTGCCAGCAGTGAGCGAGGGGCCGGAAACACCATATATTTT. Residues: CASSERGAGNTIYF.

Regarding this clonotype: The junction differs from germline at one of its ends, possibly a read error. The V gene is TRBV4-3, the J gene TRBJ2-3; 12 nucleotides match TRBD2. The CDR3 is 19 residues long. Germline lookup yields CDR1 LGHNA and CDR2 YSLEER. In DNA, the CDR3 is TGCGCCAGCAGCCAAGATCTCGCTAGCGGGGGGGTGAACACAGATACGCGGTATTTT. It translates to CASSQDLASGGVNTDTRYF.

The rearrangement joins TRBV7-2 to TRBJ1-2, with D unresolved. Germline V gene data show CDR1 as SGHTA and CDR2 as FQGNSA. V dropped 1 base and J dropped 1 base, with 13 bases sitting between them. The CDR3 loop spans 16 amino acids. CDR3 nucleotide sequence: TGTGCCAGCAGCTTAGATCTCATCGGGATTAACTATGGCTACACCTTC. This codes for CASSLDLIGINYGYTF.

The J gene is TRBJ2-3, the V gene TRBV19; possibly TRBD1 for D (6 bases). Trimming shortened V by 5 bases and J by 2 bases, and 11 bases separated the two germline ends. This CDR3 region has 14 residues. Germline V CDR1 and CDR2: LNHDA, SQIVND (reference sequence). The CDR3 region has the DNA TGTGCCAGTAGTCCCTGGACAGACACAGATACGCAGTATTTT. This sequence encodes CASSPWTDTDTQYF.

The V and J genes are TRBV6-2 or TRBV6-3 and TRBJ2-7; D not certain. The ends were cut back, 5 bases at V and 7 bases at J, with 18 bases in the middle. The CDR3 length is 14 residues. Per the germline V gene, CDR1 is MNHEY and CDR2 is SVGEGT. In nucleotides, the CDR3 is TGTGCCAGCAGTCCTCCAGGCCGGTCCCGGGAGCAGTACTTC. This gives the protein CASSPPGRSREQYF.

DNA for the CDR3: TGTGCCAGCAACTCTTCCGGGACAGGTTCCTACAATGAGCAGTACTTC. Residues: CASNSSGTGSYNEQYF. The V call is TRBV7-3, the J call TRBJ2-1, with 8 bases aligning to TRBD1. With the DNA end fitting TRBJ2-7 better, the J assignment may be wrong. CDR1 and CDR2 (germline): SGHTA, FQGTGA. CDR3 length: 16 amino acids.

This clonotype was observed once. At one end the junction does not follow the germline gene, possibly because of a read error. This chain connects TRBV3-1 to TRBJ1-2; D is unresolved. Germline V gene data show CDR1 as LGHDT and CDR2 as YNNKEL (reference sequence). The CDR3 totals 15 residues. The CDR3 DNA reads TGTGCCAGCAGCCATTCTCCGGCGACTAACTATAGCTACACCTTC. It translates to CASSHSPATNYSYTF. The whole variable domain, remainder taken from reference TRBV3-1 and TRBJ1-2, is DTAVSQTPKYLVTQMGNDKSIKCEQNLGHDTMYWYKQDSKKFLKIMFSYNNKELIINETVPNRFSPKSPDKAHLNLHINSLELGDSAVYFCASSHSPATNYSYTFGSGTRLTVV.

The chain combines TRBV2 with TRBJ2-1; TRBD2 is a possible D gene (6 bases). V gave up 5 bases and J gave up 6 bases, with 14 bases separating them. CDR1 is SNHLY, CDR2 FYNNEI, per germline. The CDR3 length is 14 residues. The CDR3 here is CASSLEGPPNEQFF. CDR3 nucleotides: TGTGCCAGCAGTTTGGAGGGACCCCCCAATGAGCAGTTCTTC. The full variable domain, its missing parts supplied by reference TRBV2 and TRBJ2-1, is EPEVTQTPSHQVTQMGQEVILRCVPISNHLYFYWYRQILGQKVEFLVSFYNNEISEKSEIFDDQFSVERPDGSNFTLKIRSTKLEDSAMYFCASSLEGPPNEQFFGPGTRLTVL.

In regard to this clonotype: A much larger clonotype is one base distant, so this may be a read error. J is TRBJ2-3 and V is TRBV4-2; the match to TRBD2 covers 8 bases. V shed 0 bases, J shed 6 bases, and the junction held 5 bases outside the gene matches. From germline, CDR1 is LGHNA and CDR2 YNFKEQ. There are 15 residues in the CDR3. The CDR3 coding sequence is TGTGCCAGCAGCCAAGAGCGGGGGGACCATGATACGCAGTATTTT. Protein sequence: CASSQERGDHDTQYF.

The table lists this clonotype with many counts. This chain's CDR3 is CASSLESNSYEQYF. In nucleotides, the CDR3 is TGTGCCAGCAGCTTGGAGTCCAATTCCTACGAGCAGTACTTC. The chain is built from TRBV5-6 and TRBJ2-7; D uncertain. Between the trimmed V and J ends, which lost 0 bases and 1 base, there was a span of 8 bases. The CDR3 has 14 amino acids. Germline V gene sequence: CDR1 SGHDT, CDR2 YYEEEE.

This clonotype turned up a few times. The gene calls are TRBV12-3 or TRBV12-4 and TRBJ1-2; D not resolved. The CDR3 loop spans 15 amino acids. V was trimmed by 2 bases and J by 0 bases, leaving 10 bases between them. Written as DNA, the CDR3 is TGTGCCAGCAGTTTACGGGAGTTAGCTAACTATGGCTACACCTTC. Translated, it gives CASSLRELANYGYTF.

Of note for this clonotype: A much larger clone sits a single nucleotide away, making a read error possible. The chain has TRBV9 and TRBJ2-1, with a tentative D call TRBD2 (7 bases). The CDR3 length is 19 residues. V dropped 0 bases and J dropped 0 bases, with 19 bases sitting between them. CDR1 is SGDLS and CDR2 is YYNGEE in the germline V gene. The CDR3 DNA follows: TGTGCCAGCAGCGTAGTAGGGGGGGCGTACTGGAGCTCCTACAATGAGCAGTTCTTC. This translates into CASSVVGGAYWSSYNEQFF. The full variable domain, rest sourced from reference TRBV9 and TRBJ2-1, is DSGVTQTPKHLITATGQRVTLRCSPRSGDLSVYWYQQSLDQGLQFLIQYYNGEERAKGNILERFSAQQFPDLHSELNLSSLELGDSALYFCASSVVGGAYWSSYNEQFFGPGTRLTVL.

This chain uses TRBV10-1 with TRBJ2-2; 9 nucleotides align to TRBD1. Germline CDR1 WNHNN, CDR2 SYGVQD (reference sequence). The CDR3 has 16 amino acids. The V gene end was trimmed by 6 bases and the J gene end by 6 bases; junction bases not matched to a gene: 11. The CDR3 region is CASRWSGQGFSGELFF. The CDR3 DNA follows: TGCGCCAGCAGGTGGTCGGGACAGGGCTTCTCCGGGGAGCTGTTTTTT.

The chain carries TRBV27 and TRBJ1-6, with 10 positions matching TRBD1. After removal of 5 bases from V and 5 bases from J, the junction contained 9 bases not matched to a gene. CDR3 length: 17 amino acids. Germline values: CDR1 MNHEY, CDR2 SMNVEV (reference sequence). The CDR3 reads CASSPLGQGIHNSPLHF. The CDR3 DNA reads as TGTGCCAGCAGTCCGCTGGGACAGGGGATTCATAATTCACCCCTCCACTTT.

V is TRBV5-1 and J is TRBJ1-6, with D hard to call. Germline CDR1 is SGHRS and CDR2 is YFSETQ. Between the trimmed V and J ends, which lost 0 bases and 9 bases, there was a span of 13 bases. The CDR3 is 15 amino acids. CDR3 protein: CASSLGSGLGSPLHF. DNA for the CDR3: TGCGCCAGCAGCTTGGGGTCGGGGTTGGGTTCACCCCTCCACTTT.

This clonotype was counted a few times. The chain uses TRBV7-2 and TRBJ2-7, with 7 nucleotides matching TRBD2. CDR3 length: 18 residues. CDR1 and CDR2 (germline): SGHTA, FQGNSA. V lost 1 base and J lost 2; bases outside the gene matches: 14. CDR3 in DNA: TGTGCCAGCAGCTTAGAAGGCGGGGGAGTTGGGCCTACCTACGAGCAGTACTTC. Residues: CASSLEGGGVGPTYEQYF.

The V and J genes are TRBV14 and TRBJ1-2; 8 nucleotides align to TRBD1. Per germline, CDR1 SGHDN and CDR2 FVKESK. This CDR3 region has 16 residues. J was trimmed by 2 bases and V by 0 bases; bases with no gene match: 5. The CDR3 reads CASSQDPRQGNYGYTF. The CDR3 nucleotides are TGTGCCAGCAGCCAAGACCCCAGACAGGGGAACTATGGCTACACCTTC.

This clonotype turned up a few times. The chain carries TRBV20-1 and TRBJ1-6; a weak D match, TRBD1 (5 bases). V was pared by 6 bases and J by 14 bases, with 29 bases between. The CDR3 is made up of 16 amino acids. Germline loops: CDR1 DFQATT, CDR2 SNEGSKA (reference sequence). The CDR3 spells CSALGAQNSGDATLHF. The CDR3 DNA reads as TGCAGTGCCTTAGGGGCCCAAAATTCGGGAGACGCCACCCTCCACTTT.

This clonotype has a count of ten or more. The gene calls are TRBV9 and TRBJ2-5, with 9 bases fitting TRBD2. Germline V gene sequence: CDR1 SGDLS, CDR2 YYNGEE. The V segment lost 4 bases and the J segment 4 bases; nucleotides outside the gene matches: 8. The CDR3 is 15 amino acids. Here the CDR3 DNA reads TGTGCCAGCAGCACCCTAGCGGGGAGGGGAGAGACCCAGTACTTC. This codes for CASSTLAGRGETQYF. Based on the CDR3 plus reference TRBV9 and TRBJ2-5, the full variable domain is DSGVTQTPKHLITATGQRVTLRCSPRSGDLSVYWYQQSLDQGLQFLIQYYNGEERAKGNILERFSAQQFPDLHSELNLSSLELGDSALYFCASSTLAGRGETQYFGPGTRLLVL.